This entry lists 5 T cell receptor beta chains sequenced from one sample in a study of T cell clonality in common variable immunodeficiency. Findings and caveats of the study: Common variable immunodeficiency TCR beta sequences reportedly had fewer deletions and N-nucleotide insertions.

The repertoire was sequenced with immunoSEQ multiplex PCR; TCRdb's copy has only in-frame clones and lacks some. The sample holds under 30,000 clones, and no clone turns up only once. These receptors have no identified antigens. The specimen sequenced was peripheral blood mononuclear cells. These TCRs come from a human donor with common variable immunodeficiency.

This clone has a count of ten or more. The read ends 3 residues early relative to the CDR3; the germline J gene fills the gap. This chain joins TRBV19 and TRBJ2-3; 8 bases map to TRBD1. Germline V gene lookup returns CDR1 LNHDA and CDR2 SQIVND (reference sequence). This CDR3 is built from 13 residues. V trimming: 5 bases; J trimming: 7 bases; junction bases outside the gene matches: 5. The part of the CDR3 DNA that was read is TGTGCCAGTAGTCCAAACAGGGGGAATACG. Amino acid sequence: CASSPNRGNT. The full-length CDR3 reads as CASSPNRGNTQYF.

Of note for this clone: The read is 3 residues too short to cover the CDR3 end, so that end is filled in from the germline J gene. The chain recombines TRBV5-1 with TRBJ2-6; D may be TRBD2 (5 bases). V shed 1 base and J shed 2 bases, with 19 bases lying between them. This CDR3 contains 19 residues. CDR1 SGHRS and CDR2 YFSETQ come from the germline V gene. CDR3 amino acids: CASSLLSRSGSAGANVLTF. CDR3 DNA (partial): TGCGCCAGCAGCTTGCTGTCGCGGTCGGGGTCCGCTGGGGCCAACGTC.

This clone was observed a handful of times. The read finishes 3 residues shy of the CDR3 end, and the germline J gene is used to complete it. This rearrangement joins TRBV6-1 to TRBJ2-4; perhaps TRBD2 as D (6 bases). CDR1 MNHNS and CDR2 SASEGT come from the germline V gene. The CDR3 length is 13 residues. The CDR3 loop is CASSEALRGGQYF. The part of the CDR3 DNA that was read is TGTGCCAGCAGTGAAGCGCTTCGGGGAGGT.

This clone has only a few counts. The CDR3 is cut off 3 residues early in the read; its end comes from the germline J gene. This chain joins TRBV20-1 and TRBJ1-2; maybe TRBD1 (5 bases). This CDR3 has 13 amino acids. The germline V gene has CDR1 DFQATT and CDR2 SNEGSKA (reference sequence). The germline V and J ends were trimmed by 3 bases and 6 bases, with 14 bases remaining between them. CDR3 DNA, as far as it was read: TGCAGTGCTAGCAAGGGGAGTGGCGATGGC. Translated: CSASKGSGDG. The entire CDR3 sequence reads CSASKGSGDGYTF.

This clone was recorded at least ten times. The read halts 3 residues ahead of the CDR3 end, with the missing end drawn from the germline J gene. The chain is built from TRBV18 and TRBJ2-7; perhaps TRBD1 as D (6 bases). Germline CDR1 is KGHSH and CDR2 is LQKENI. Trimming left V 5 bases short and J 3 bases short, with 11 bases between. This CDR3 is built from 13 residues. The CDR3 is CASSAGTIYEQYF. CDR3 DNA, as far as it was read: TGTGCCAGCTCAGCCGGGACAATCTACGAG. Supplemented by reference TRBV18 and TRBJ2-7, the full variable domain reads NAGVMQNPRHLVRRRGQEARLRCSPMKGHSHVYWYRQLPEEGLKFMVYLQKENIIDESGMPKERFSAEFPKEGPSILRIQQVVRGDSAAYFCASSAGTIYEQYFGPGTRLTVT.